This TCR beta chain was profiled in a study of OX40 agonist ivuxolimab in advanced cancers. The study, taken as a whole, reports: Among the lowest peripheral clonal expansion occurred in 0.1-3.0 mg/kg partial responders. In CD8+ T cells, expanded clones were on average more numerous than in CD4+.

V dropped 1 base and J dropped 1; count of bases not matched to a gene: 13. This CDR3 spans 18 amino acids. CDR1 and CDR2 from the germline V gene are SQVTM and ANQGSEA. Sequencing used immunoSEQ multiplex PCR; TCRdb keeps in-frame clones, though not all of them. The table has fewer than 30,000 clones, approximately 70% seen once; the top ten hold about 17%. This clone was found once. Antigen specificity is unknown. It differs at one base from a far larger clone, so likely a read error. Exclusion of a patient followed from autoimmune disease history or systemic immunosuppression. Blood draws occurred at baseline, cycle 4 day 1, and cycle 7 day 1.

Sequences were derived from CD4+ or CD8+ T cells sorted from blood, sampled in a trial of the OX40 agonist ivuxolimab. The clonotype originates from an adult with an advanced solid tumor such as melanoma, head and neck, liver or kidney cancer. V usage is TRBV29-1 and J usage is TRBJ2-1, with 7 positions matching TRBD2. CDR3 DNA sequence: TGCAGCGTTGAAGGGGGGGGAGGGCCAGGAGGTTCCTACAATGAGCAGTTCTTC. It is translated as CSVEGGGGPGGSYNEQFF.